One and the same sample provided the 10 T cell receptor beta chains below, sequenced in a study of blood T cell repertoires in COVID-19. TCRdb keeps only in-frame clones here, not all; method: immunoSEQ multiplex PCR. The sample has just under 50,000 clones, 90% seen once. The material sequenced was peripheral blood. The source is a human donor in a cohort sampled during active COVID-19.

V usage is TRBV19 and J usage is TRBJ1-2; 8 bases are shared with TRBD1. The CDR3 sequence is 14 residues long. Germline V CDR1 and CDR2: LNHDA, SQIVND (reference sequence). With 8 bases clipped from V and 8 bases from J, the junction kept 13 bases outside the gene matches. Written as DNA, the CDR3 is TGTGCCAGTCGAGGCAGGGGGCTATTTAGAGGCTACACCTTC. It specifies CASRGRGLFRGYTF.

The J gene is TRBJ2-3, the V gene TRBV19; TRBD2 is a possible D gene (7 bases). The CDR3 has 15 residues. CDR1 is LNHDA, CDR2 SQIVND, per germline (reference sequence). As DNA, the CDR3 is TGTGCATCGGGGGGACACCGGCGATCCACAGATACGCAGTATTTT. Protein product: CASGGHRRSTDTQYF.

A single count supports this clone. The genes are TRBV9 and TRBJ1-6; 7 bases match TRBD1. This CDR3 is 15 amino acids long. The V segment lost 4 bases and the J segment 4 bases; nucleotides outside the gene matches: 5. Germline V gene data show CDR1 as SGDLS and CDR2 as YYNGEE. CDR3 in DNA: TGTGCCAGCAGCACCCAGGGGGGATATAATTCACCCCTCCACTTT. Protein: CASSTQGGYNSPLHF.

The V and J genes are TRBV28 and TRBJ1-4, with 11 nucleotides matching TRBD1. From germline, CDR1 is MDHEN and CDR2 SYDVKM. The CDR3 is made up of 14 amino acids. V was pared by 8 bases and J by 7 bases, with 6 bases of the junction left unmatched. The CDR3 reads CASGVGTGGEKLFF. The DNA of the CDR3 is TGTGCCAGCGGGGTTGGGACAGGGGGTGAAAAACTGTTTTTT.

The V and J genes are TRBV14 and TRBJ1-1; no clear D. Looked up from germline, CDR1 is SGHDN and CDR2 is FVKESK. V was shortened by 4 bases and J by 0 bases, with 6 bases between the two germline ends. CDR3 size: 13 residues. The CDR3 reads CASSLAMNTEAFF. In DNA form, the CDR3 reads TGTGCCAGCAGCCTTGCTATGAACACTGAAGCTTTCTTT.

DNA for the CDR3: TGTGCCAGCAGAGCTGACAGGGGATGGGAGACCCAGTACTTC. It translates to CASRADRGWETQYF. The chain employs TRBV6-5 and TRBJ2-5, with 8 nucleotides matching TRBD1. The V gene's germline CDR1 is MNHEY and CDR2 SVGAGI. The ends lost 6 bases at V and 5 bases at J; junction bases unmatched: 8. This CDR3 is 14 amino acids long.

CDR3 sequence: CATSDTKAGWTDTQYF. CDR3 nucleotide sequence: TGTGCCACCAGTGACACAAAAGCGGGGTGGACAGATACGCAGTATTTT. The chain carries TRBV24-1 and TRBJ2-3; the match to TRBD2 covers 7 bases. Germline CDR1 is KGHDR and CDR2 is SFDVKD. The CDR3 contains 16 residues. J gave up 3 bases and V 4 bases, and 9 bases lay outside the gene matches.

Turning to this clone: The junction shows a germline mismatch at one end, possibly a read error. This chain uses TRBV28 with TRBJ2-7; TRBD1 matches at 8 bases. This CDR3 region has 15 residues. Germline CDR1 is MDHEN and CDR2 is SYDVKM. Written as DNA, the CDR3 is TGTGCCAGCAGTTTAAGGCAGGGGGCTTCCTACGAGCAGTGCTTC. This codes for CASSLRQGASYEQCF. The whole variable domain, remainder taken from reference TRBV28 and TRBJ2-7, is DVKVTQSSRYLVKRTGEKVFLECVQDMDHENMFWYRQDPGLGLRLIYFSYDVKMKEKGDIPEGYSVSREKKERFSLILESASTNQTSMYLCASSLRQGASYEQCFGPGTRLTVT.

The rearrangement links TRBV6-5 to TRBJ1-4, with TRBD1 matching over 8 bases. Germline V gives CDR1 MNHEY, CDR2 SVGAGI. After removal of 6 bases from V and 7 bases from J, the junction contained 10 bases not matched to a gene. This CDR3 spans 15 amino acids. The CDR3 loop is CASRKNQGASEKLFF. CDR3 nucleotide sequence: TGTGCCAGCAGAAAAAACCAGGGGGCTAGTGAAAAACTGTTTTTT.

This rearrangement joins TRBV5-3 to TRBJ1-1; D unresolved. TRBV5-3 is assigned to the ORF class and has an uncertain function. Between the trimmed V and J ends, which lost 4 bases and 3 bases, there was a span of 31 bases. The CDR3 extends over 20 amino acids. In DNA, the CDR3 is TGTGCCAGAAGCCCAACACCCCACGCCCTCATACGCGGATTAGACACTGAAGCTTTCTTT. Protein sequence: CARSPTPHALIRGLDTEAFF.